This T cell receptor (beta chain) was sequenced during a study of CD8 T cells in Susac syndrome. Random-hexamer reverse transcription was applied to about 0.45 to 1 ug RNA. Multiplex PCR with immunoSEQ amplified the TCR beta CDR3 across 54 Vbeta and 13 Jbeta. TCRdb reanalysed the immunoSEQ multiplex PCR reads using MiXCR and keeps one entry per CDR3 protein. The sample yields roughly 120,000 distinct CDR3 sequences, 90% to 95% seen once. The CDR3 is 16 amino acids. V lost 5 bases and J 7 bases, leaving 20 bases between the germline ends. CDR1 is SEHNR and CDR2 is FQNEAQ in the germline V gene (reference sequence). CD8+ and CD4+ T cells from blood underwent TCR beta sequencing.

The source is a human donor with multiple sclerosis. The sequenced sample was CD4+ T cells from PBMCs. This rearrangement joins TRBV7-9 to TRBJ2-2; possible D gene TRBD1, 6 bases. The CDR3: CASSDRGGITVGELFF. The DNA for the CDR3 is TGTGCCAGCAGCGACCGAGGGGGAATTACAGTCGGGGAGCTGTTTTTT.